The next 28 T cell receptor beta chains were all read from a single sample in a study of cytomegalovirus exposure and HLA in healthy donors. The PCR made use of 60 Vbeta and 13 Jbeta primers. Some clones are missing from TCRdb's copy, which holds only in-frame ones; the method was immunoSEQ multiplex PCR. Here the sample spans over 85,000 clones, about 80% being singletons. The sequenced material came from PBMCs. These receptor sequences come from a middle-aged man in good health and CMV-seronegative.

CDR3 residues: CASSYGPGQPGSPLHF. DNA of the CDR3: TGTGCCAGCAGTTACGGTCCGGGACAGCCCGGTTCACCCCTCCACTTT. This chain joins TRBV6-6 and TRBJ1-6, with 7 positions matching TRBD1. Germline lookup yields CDR1 MNHNY and CDR2 SVGAGI (reference sequence). V lost 2 bases and J lost 9; bases outside the gene matches: 10. This CDR3 comprises 16 residues.

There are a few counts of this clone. The CDR3 DNA sequence: TGTGCCAGCGGGAATTTCGACAGGGTCACAGATACGCAGTATTTT. Its protein product is CASGNFDRVTDTQYF. V and J are TRBV28 and TRBJ2-3, with 7 bases fitting TRBD1. Germline CDR1 is MDHEN and CDR2 is SYDVKM. V gave up 8 bases and J gave up 2 bases; unmatched junction bases: 10. The length of the CDR3 is 15 residues.

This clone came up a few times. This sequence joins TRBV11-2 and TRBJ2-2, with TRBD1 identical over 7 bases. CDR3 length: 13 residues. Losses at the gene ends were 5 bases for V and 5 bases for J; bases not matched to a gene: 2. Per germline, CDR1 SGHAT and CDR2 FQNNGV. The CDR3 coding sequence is TGTGCCAGCAGCCTACAGGGGACCGGGGAGCTGTTTTTT. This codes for CASSLQGTGELFF. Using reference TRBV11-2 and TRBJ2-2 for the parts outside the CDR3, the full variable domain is EAGVAQSPRYKIIEKRQSVAFWCNPISGHATLYWYQQILGQGPKLLIQFQNNGVVDDSQLPKDRFSAERLKGVDSTLKIQPAKLEDSAVYLCASSLQGTGELFFGEGSRLTVL.

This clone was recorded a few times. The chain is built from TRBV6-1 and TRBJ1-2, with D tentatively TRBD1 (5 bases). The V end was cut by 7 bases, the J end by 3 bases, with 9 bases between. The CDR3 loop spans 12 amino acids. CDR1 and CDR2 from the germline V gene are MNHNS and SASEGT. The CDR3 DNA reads TGTGCCAGCACTTCGACAGACTATGGCTACACCTTC. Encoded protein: CASTSTDYGYTF.

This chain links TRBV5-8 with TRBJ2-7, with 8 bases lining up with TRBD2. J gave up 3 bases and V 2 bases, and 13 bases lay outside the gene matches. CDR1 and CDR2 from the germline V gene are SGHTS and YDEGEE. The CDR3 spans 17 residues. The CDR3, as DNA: TGTGCCAGCAGCTTTGGATTTCGCGGGGGGCTGGGCTACGAGCAGTACTTC. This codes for CASSFGFRGGLGYEQYF.

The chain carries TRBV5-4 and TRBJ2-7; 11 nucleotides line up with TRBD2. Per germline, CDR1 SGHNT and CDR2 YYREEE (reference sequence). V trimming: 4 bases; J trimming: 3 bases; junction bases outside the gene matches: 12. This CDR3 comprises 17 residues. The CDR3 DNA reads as TGTGCCAGCAGCGGGGGGGTAGCGGGAGGGAAAAGCTACGAGCAGTACTTC. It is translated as CASSGGVAGGKSYEQYF.

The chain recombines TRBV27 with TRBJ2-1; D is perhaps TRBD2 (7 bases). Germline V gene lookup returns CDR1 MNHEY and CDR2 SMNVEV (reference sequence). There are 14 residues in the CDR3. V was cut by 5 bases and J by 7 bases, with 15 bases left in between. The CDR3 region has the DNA TGTGCCAGCAGTGATGTAGGGGGACTAAATGAGCAGTTCTTC. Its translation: CASSDVGGLNEQFF.

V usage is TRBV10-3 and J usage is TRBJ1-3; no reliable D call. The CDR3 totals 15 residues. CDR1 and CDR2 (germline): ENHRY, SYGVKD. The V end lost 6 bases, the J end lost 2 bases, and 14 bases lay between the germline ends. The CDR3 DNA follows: TGTGCCATCAGGATAAAAGTCAGGACTGGAAACACCATATATTTT. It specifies CAIRIKVRTGNTIYF.

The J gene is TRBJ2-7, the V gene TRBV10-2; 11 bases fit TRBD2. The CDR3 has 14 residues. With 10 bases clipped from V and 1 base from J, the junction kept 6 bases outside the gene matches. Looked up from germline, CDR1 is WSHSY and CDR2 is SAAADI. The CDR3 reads CAIRLAGGSYEQYF. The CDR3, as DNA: TGCGCCATCCGGCTAGCGGGGGGTTCCTACGAGCAGTACTTC.

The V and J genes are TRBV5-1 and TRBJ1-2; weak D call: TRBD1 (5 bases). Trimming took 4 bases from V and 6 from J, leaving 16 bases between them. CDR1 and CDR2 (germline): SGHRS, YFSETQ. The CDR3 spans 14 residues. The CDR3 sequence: CASSPRVAGNGYTF. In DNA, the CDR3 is TGCGCCAGCAGCCCCCGTGTGGCAGGGAATGGCTACACCTTC. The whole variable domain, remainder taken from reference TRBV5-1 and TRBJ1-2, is KAGVTQTPRYLIKTRGQQVTLSCSPISGHRSVSWYQQTPGQGLQFLFEYFSETQRNKGNFPGRFSGRQFSNSRSEMNVSTLELGDSALYLCASSPRVAGNGYTFGSGTRLTVV.

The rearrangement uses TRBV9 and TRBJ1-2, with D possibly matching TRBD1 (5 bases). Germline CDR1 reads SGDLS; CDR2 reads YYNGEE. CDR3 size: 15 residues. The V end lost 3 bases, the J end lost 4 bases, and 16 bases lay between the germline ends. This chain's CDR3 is CASSGGPREGYGYTF. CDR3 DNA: TGTGCCAGCAGCGGGGGACCTCGGGAGGGCTATGGCTACACCTTC.

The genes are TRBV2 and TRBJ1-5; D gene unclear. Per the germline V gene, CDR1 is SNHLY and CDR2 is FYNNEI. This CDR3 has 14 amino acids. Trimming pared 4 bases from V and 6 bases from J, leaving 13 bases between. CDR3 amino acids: CASSAGPSAQPQHF. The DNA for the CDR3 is TGTGCCAGCAGTGCTGGGCCCTCGGCTCAGCCCCAGCATTTT.

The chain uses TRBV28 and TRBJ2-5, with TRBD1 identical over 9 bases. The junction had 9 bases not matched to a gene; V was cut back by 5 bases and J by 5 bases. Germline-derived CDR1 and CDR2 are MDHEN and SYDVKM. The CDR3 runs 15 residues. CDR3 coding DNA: TGTGCCAGCAGTGTAATAACAGGGGGCCGGGAGACCCAGTACTTC. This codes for CASSVITGGRETQYF. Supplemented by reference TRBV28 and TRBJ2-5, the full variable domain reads DVKVTQSSRYLVKRTGEKVFLECVQDMDHENMFWYRQDPGLGLRLIYFSYDVKMKEKGDIPEGYSVSREKKERFSLILESASTNQTSMYLCASSVITGGRETQYFGPGTRLLVL.

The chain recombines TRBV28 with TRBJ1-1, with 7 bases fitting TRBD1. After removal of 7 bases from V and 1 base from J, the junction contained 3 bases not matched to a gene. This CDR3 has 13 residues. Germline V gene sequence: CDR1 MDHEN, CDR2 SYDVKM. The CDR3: CASIGTENTEAFF. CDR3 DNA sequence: TGTGCCAGCATCGGGACAGAGAACACTGAAGCTTTCTTT.

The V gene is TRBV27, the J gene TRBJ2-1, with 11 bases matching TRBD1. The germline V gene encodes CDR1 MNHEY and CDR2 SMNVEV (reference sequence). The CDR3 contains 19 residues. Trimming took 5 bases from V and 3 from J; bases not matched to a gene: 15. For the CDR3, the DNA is TGTGCCAGCAGTATCTGGACAGGGGGCGCAACTAGCGGCTACAATGAGCAGTTCTTC. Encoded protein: CASSIWTGGATSGYNEQFF.

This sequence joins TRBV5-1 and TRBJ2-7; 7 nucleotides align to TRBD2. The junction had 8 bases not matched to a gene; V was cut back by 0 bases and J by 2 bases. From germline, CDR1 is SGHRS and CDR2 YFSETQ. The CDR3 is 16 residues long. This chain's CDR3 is CASSLGATSPAYEQYF. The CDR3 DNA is TGCGCCAGCAGCTTGGGAGCGACTAGCCCTGCCTACGAGCAGTACTTC.

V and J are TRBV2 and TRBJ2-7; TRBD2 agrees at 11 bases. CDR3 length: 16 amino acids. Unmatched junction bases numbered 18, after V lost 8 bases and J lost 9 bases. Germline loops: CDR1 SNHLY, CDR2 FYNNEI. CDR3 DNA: TGTGCCAGCGGTCTACCCGGTGGGACTAGCGGACTCAGGCAGTACTTC. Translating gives CASGLPGGTSGLRQYF. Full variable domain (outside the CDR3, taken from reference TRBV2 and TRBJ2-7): EPEVTQTPSHQVTQMGQEVILRCVPISNHLYFYWYRQILGQKVEFLVSFYNNEISEKSEIFDDQFSVERPDGSNFTLKIRSTKLEDSAMYFCASGLPGGTSGLRQYFGPGTRLTVT.

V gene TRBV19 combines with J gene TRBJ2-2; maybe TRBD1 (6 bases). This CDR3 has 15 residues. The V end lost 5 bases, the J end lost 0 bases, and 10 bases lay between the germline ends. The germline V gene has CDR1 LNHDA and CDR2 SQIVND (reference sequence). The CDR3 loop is CASSSDRPNTGELFF. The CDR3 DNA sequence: TGTGCCAGTAGTTCGGACAGACCGAACACCGGGGAGCTGTTTTTT.

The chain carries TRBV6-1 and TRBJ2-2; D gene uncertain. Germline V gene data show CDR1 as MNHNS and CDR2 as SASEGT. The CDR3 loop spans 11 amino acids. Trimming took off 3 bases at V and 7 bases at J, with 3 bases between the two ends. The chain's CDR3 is CASSDIGELFF. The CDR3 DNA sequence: TGTGCCAGCAGTGACATCGGGGAGCTGTTTTTT.

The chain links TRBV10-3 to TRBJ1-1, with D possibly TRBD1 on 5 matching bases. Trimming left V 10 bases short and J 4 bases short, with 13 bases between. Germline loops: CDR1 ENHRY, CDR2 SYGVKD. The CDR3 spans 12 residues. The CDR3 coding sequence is TGTGCCACCCGGCGGGGGGGCACTGAAGCTTTCTTT. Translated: CATRRGGTEAFF.

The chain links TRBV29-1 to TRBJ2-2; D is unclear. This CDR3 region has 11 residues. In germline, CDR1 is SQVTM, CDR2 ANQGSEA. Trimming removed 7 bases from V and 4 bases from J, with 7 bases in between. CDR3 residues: CSAVITGELFF. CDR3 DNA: TGCAGCGCGGTGATCACCGGGGAGCTGTTTTTT.

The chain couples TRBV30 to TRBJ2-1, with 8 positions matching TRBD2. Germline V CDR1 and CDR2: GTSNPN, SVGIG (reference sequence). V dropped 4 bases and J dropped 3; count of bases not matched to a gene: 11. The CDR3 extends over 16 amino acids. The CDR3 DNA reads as TGTGCCTGGATTCCTTCCGGGAGGGAGAGCTACAATGAGCAGTTCTTC. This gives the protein CAWIPSGRESYNEQFF.

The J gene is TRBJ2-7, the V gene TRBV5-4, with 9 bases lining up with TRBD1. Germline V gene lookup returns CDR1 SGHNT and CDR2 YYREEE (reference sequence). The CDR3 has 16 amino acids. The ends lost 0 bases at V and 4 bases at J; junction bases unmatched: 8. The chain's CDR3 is CASSLGTGALYYEQYF. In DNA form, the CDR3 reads TGTGCCAGCAGCTTGGGGACAGGGGCTCTTTATTACGAGCAGTACTTC.

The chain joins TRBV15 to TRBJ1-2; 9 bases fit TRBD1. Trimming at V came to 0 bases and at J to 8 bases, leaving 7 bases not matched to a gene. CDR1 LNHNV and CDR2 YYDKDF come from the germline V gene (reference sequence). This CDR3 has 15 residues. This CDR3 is CATSREGRQGDGYTF. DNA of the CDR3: TGTGCCACCAGCAGAGAGGGGAGACAGGGGGACGGCTACACCTTC.

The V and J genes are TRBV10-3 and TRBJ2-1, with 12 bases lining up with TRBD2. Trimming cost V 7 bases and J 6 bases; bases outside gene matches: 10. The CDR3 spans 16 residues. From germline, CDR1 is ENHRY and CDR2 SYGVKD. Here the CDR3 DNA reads TGTGCCATCAACAGGCTAGCGGGAGGGCCGGCCAATGAGCAGTTCTTC. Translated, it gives CAINRLAGGPANEQFF.

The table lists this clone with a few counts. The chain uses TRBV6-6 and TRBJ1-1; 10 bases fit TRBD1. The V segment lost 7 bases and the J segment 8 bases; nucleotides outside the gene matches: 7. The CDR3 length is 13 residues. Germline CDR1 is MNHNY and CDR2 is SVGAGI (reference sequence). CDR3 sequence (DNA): TGTGCCAGCAAAGACAGGGGGCTTTCCGAAGCTTTCTTT. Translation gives CASKDRGLSEAFF.

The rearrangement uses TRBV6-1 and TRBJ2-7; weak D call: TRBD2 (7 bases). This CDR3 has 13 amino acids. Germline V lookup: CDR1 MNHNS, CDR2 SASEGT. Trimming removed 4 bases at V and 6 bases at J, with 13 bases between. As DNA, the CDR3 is TGTGCCAGCAGTGCGGCGGGGGCCCTCGAGCAGTACTTC. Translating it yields CASSAAGALEQYF.

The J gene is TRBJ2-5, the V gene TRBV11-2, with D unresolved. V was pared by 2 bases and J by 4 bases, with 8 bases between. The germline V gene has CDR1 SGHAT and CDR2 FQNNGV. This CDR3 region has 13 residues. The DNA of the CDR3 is TGTGCCAGCAGCTTATCGGCAGGAGAGACCCAGTACTTC. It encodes CASSLSAGETQYF.